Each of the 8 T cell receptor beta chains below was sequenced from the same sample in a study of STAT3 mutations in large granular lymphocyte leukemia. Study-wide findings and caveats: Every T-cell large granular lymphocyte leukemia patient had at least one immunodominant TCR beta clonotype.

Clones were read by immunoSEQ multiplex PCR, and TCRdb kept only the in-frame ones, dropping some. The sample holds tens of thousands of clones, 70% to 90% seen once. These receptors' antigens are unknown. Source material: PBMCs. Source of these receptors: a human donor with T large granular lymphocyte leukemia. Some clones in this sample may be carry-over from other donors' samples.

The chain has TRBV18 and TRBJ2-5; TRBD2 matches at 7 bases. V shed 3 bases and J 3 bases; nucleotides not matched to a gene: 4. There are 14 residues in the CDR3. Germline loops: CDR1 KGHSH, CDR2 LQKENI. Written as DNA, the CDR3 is TGTGCCAGCTCACCTGGCCTAGCGGAAGAGACCCAGTACTTC. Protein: CASSPGLAEETQYF.

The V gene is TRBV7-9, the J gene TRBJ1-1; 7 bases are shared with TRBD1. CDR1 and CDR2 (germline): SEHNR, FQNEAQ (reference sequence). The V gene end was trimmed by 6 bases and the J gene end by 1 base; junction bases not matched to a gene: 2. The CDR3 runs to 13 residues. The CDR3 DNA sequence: TGTGCCAGCAGTCGACAGGGGAACACTGAAGCTTTCTTT. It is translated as CASSRQGNTEAFF.

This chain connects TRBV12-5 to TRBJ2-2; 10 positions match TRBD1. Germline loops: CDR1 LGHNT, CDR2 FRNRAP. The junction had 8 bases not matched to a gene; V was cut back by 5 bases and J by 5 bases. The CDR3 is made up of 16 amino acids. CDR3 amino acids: CASGHVTGGRTGELFF. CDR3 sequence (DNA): TGTGCTAGTGGTCATGTGACAGGGGGCCGTACCGGGGAGCTGTTTTTT. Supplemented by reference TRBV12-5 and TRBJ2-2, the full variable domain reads DARVTQTPRHKVTEMGQEVTMRCQPILGHNTVFWYRQTMMQGLELLAYFRNRAPLDDSGMPKDRFSAEMPDATLATLKIQPSEPRDSAVYFCASGHVTGGRTGELFFGEGSRLTVL.

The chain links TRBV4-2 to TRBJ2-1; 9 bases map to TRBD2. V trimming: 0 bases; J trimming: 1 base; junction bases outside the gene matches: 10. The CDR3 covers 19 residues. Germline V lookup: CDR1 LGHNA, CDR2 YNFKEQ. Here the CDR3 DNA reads TGTGCCAGCAGCCAAGATGGAGGTAGCGGGGGTTCATCCTACAATGAGCAGTTCTTC. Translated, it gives CASSQDGGSGGSSYNEQFF.

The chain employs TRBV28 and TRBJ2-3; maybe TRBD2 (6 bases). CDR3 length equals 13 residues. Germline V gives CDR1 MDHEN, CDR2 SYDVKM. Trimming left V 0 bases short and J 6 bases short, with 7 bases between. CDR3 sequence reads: CASSLWRGDTQYF. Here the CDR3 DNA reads TGTGCCAGCAGTTTATGGCGGGGTGATACGCAGTATTTT.

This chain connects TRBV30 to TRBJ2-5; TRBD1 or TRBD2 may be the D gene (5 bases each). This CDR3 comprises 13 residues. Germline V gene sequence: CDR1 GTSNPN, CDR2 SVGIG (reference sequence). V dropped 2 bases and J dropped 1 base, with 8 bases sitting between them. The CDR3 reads CAWSRDRQETQYF. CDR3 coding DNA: TGTGCCTGGAGTAGGGACCGCCAAGAGACCCAGTACTTC.

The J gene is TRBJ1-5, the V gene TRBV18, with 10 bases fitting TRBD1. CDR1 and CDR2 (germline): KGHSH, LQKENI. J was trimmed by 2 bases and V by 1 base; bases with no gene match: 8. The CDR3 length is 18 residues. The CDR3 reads CASSPRGGGTGGNQPQHF. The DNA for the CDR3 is TGTGCCAGCTCACCACGGGGCGGCGGGACAGGGGGCAATCAGCCCCAGCATTTT.

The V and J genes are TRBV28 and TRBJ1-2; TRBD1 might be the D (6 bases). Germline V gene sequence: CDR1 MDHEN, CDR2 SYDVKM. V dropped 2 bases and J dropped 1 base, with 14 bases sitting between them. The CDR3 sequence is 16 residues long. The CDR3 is CASSLERRGDNYGYTF. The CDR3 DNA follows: TGTGCCAGCAGTTTAGAGAGGAGGGGGGATAACTATGGCTACACCTTC.